This T cell receptor (beta chain) originates from a study of blood T cells in healthy people across ages. CDR3 size: 13 residues. Trimming left V 0 bases short and J 7 bases short, with 9 bases between. CDR1 is DFQATT and CDR2 is SNEGSKA in the germline V gene (reference sequence). A second PCR of 7 to 11 cycles used a sample-barcoded 5' primer and a J-beta primer mix. TCRdb re-analysed the 5' RACE reads in MiXCR, keeping a single row per CDR3 protein. The sample lists some 780,000 distinct CDR3 sequences, roughly three fifths occurring once. Samples each had at least 6 micrograms of total RNA extracted.

The origin of this receptor is a man aged 40-49 years in good health. Input material: blood. V usage is TRBV20-1 and J usage is TRBJ1-4, with unresolved D. The CDR3 nucleotides are TGCAGTGCTAGAGATTTAGGGATTGAAAAACTGTTTTTT. Translating it yields CSARDLGIEKLFF.